Below, 15 T cell receptor beta chains from the same sample are listed, as sequenced in a study of Graves' ophthalmopathy and Graves' hyperthyroidism. Investigators amplified TCR beta CDR3 regions from RNA transcripts. Second-round multiplex PCR came after first-round RT-PCR with HTBI primers. TCRdb itself ran the multiplex PCR reads through MiXCR, one entry per CDR3 protein. The repertoire holds more than 300,000 distinct CDR3 sequences, with about 18% as singletons. What was sequenced was peripheral blood. These receptors originate from an adult woman with stable Graves' hyperthyroidism.

This clonotype appeared many times. The J gene is TRBJ1-2, the V gene TRBV18; weak D call: TRBD1 (5 bases). This CDR3 region has 15 residues. From germline, CDR1 is KGHSH and CDR2 LQKENI. Trimming pared 0 bases from V and 5 bases from J, leaving 13 bases between. The CDR3 bases are TGTGCCAGCTCACCACCAGGGGAAGCTGCATATGGCTACACCTTC. This sequence encodes CASSPPGEAAYGYTF.

The chain joins TRBV3-1 to TRBJ2-7; D is undetermined. The ends were cut back, 4 bases at V and 0 bases at J, with 10 bases in the middle. Germline lookup yields CDR1 LGHDT and CDR2 YNNKEL (reference sequence). The length of the CDR3 is 14 residues. The chain's CDR3 is CASSLREVSYEQYF. The CDR3 DNA is TGTGCCAGCAGCCTCCGCGAAGTCTCCTACGAGCAGTACTTC.

This clonotype has ten or more counts. The V and J genes are TRBV4-2 and TRBJ2-5; D is undetermined. Trimming left V 5 bases short and J 5 bases short, with 18 bases between. The CDR3 sequence is 15 residues long. The germline CDR1 and CDR2 sequences are LGHNA and YNFKEQ. CDR3 coding DNA: TGTGCCAGCAGCACAACTGGGCCTTACGTGGAGACCCAGTACTTC. Amino acid sequence: CASSTTGPYVETQYF.

For the CDR3, the DNA is TGTGCCAGCAGCTTGAGCCCCTACAATGAGCAGTTCTTC. Its protein is CASSLSPYNEQFF. The chain uses TRBV7-3 and TRBJ2-1; no reliable D call. The germline V and J ends were trimmed by 3 bases and 2 bases, with 5 bases remaining between them. This CDR3 has 13 residues. Germline CDR1 and CDR2: SGHTA and FQGTGA.

The table lists this clonotype with a few counts. V and J are TRBV28 and TRBJ2-2; 7 bases are a match to TRBD1. The CDR3 is 17 amino acids. CDR1 and CDR2 (germline): MDHEN, SYDVKM. V lost 2 bases and J lost 3; bases outside the gene matches: 9. CDR3 coding DNA: TGTGCCAGCAGTTTACCACGACAGGGACCCTACACCGGGGAGCTGTTTTTT. It encodes CASSLPRQGPYTGELFF. Complete variable domain (other parts from reference TRBV28 and TRBJ2-2): DVKVTQSSRYLVKRTGEKVFLECVQDMDHENMFWYRQDPGLGLRLIYFSYDVKMKEKGDIPEGYSVSREKKERFSLILESASTNQTSMYLCASSLPRQGPYTGELFFGEGSRLTVL.

This clonotype was picked up many times. The rearrangement joins TRBV19 to TRBJ1-1; no firm D call. Germline CDR1 is LNHDA and CDR2 is SQIVND (reference sequence). The V gene lost 1 base and the J gene lost 5 bases, with 8 bases spanning the gap. This CDR3 has 13 residues. The CDR3 bases are TGTGCCAGTAGTATAGGCGATCCTACTGAAGCTTTCTTT. Translated: CASSIGDPTEAFF. The full variable domain, rest sourced from reference TRBV19 and TRBJ1-1, is DGGITQSPKYLFRKEGQNVTLSCEQNLNHDAMYWYRQDPGQGLRLIYYSQIVNDFQKGDIAEGYSVSREKKESFPLTVTSAQKNPTAFYLCASSIGDPTEAFFGQGTRLTVV.

This clonotype was seen many times. This chain links TRBV15 with TRBJ2-7; possibly TRBD1 for D (5 bases). V lost 3 bases and J lost 3, with 15 bases in between. CDR1 and CDR2 from the germline V gene are LNHNV and YYDKDF (reference sequence). The CDR3 sequence is 15 residues long. In DNA, the CDR3 is TGTGCCACCAGCAGCCCAGTCGTAAGGGGCTACGAGCAGTACTTC. This codes for CATSSPVVRGYEQYF.

This sequence joins TRBV28 and TRBJ2-5, with unresolved D. Trimming removed 7 bases at V and 4 bases at J, with 7 bases between. CDR3 size: 11 residues. Per the germline V gene, CDR1 is MDHEN and CDR2 is SYDVKM. CDR3 nucleotide sequence: TGTGCCAGCATGCTTGGAGAGACCCAGTACTTC. Its translation is CASMLGETQYF.

This clonotype was counted at least ten times. The chain is built from TRBV2 and TRBJ2-2; 8 nucleotides align to TRBD1. The CDR3 is 15 residues long. Germline assignment: CDR1 SNHLY and CDR2 FYNNEI. After removal of 6 bases from V and 1 base from J, the junction contained 4 bases not matched to a gene. The CDR3 sequence is CASSTDRVNTGELFF. The CDR3 nucleotides are TGTGCCAGCAGCACGGACAGGGTGAACACCGGGGAGCTGTTTTTT.

This clonotype was observed many times. The CDR3 DNA is TGTGCCAGCAGCCAATTGCGACTAGCGGGAGACGGGGAGCTGTTTTTT. Protein: CASSQLRLAGDGELFF. The J gene is TRBJ2-2, the V gene TRBV11-2; the match to TRBD2 covers 12 bases. Germline assignment: CDR1 SGHAT and CDR2 FQNNGV. The V and J ends lost 5 bases and 7 bases, in that order; junction bases with no gene match: 8. The CDR3 totals 16 residues.

This clonotype was counted ten times or more. The rearrangement links TRBV15 to TRBJ1-5; D gene uncertain. Trimming cost V 5 bases and J 6 bases, with 20 bases left between them. There are 16 residues in the CDR3. Germline lookup yields CDR1 LNHNV and CDR2 YYDKDF (reference sequence). The chain's CDR3 is CATSGSVVGGLQPQHF. The CDR3 DNA reads as TGTGCCACCAGCGGATCGGTGGTGGGCGGGCTTCAGCCCCAGCATTTT. Full variable domain (remainder filled in from reference TRBV15 and TRBJ1-5): DAMVIQNPRYQVTQFGKPVTLSCSQTLNHNVMYWYQQKSSQAPKLLFHYYDKDFNNEADTPDNFQSRRPNTSFCFLDIRSPGLGDTAMYLCATSGSVVGGLQPQHFGDGTRLSIL.

The chain links TRBV27 to TRBJ2-3, with 9 bases that match TRBD2. CDR3 length: 18 residues. In germline, CDR1 is MNHEY, CDR2 SMNVEV (reference sequence). J was trimmed by 2 bases and V by 7 bases; bases with no gene match: 16. This CDR3 is CASTTFLAGGRNTDTQYF. CDR3 in DNA: TGTGCCAGCACTACCTTCCTGGCGGGAGGGCGTAACACAGATACGCAGTATTTT.

In its sample, this clonotype was seen many times. The chain links TRBV15 to TRBJ2-5, with TRBD1 matching 8 bases. Germline CDR1 is LNHNV and CDR2 is YYDKDF (reference sequence). This CDR3 is built from 17 residues. V lost 1 base to trimming and J lost 5 bases; unmatched junction nucleotides: 12. The CDR3 bases are TGTGCCACCAGCAGAGGCGCAACGGACAGGGTTGGGGAGACCCAGTACTTC. Amino acids: CATSRGATDRVGETQYF. Full variable domain (rest looked up from reference TRBV15 and TRBJ2-5): DAMVIQNPRYQVTQFGKPVTLSCSQTLNHNVMYWYQQKSSQAPKLLFHYYDKDFNNEADTPDNFQSRRPNTSFCFLDIRSPGLGDTAMYLCATSRGATDRVGETQYFGPGTRLLVL.

The chain links TRBV28 to TRBJ1-5; the D gene is possibly TRBD1 (6 bases). Germline loops: CDR1 MDHEN, CDR2 SYDVKM. Trimming left V 5 bases short and J 3 bases short, with 14 bases between. The CDR3 is made up of 15 amino acids. CDR3 protein: CASSPYRDYNQPQHF. CDR3 in DNA: TGTGCCAGCAGTCCCTACAGGGACTACAATCAGCCCCAGCATTTT.

This clonotype has a count of ten or more. The CDR3 DNA reads as TGTGCCTGGAGACCAGGGTGGGGTCAGAGCTCTGGGGCCAACGTCCTGACTTTC. It yields the protein CAWRPGWGQSSGANVLTF. The chain uses TRBV30 and TRBJ2-6, with a tentative D call TRBD1 (5 bases). The CDR3 extends over 18 amino acids. V was pared by 3 bases and J by 0 bases, with 18 bases between. From germline, CDR1 is GTSNPN and CDR2 SVGIG (reference sequence).